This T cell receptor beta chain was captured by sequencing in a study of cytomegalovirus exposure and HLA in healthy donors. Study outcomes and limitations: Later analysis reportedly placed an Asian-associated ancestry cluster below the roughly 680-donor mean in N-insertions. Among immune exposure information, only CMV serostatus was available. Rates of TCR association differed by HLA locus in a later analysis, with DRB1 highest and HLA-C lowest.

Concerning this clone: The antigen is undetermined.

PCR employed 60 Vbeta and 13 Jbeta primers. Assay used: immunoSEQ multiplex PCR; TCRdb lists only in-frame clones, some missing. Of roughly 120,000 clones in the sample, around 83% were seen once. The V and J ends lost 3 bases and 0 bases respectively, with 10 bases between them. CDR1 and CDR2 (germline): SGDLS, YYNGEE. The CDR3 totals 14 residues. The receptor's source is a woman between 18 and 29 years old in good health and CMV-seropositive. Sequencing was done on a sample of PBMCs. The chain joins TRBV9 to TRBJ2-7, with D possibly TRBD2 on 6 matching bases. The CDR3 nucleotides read TGTGCCAGCAGCGCAACCGGGAGCTCCTACGAGCAGTACTTC. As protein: CASSATGSSYEQYF.